The 4 T cell receptor beta chains given below trace back to one sample, sequenced in a study of blood T cells in healthy people across ages. A second PCR, run for about 6 to 12 cycles, used a sample-barcoded 5' primer plus a J-beta primer mix. Via MiXCR, TCRdb re-called the 5' RACE reads, giving one row per CDR3 protein. The sample has some 640,000 distinct CDR3 sequences, about 30% seen once. Input material: blood. The receptors were sampled from a woman over 75 in good health.

Worth noting for this clonotype: A much larger clonotype is one base distant, so this may be a read error. This sequence joins TRBV20-1 and TRBJ2-3, with unresolved D. The CDR3 covers 14 residues. Trimming took off 6 bases at V and 3 bases at J, with 16 bases between the two ends. From germline, CDR1 is DFQATT and CDR2 SNEGSKA (reference sequence). In DNA, the CDR3 is TGCAGTGCCCAAGGGTTCATTGGGACAGATACGCAGTATTTT. Translating gives CSAQGFIGTDTQYF.

A note on this clonotype: Germline is not matched at one junction end, which may reflect a read error. This rearrangement joins TRBV3-1 to TRBJ1-2; 7 bases are shared with TRBD1. The CDR3 has 13 residues. The germline CDR1 and CDR2 sequences are LGHDT and YNNKEL (reference sequence). CDR3 in amino acids: CTSRPDRAGGYTF. The CDR3 bases are TGTACCAGCAGGCCCGACAGGGCGGGAGGCTACACCTTC.

The chain combines TRBV19 with TRBJ2-1; possibly TRBD2 for D (5 bases). Germline assignment: CDR1 LNHDA and CDR2 SQIVND (reference sequence). Trimming left V 6 bases short and J 3 bases short, with 15 bases between. There are 15 residues in the CDR3. CDR3 residues: CASRQRSQNYNEQFF. Here the CDR3 DNA reads TGTGCCAGTAGACAGCGGTCCCAGAACTACAATGAGCAGTTCTTC. Drawing the rest from reference TRBV19 and TRBJ2-1, the complete variable domain is DGGITQSPKYLFRKEGQNVTLSCEQNLNHDAMYWYRQDPGQGLRLIYYSQIVNDFQKGDIAEGYSVSREKKESFPLTVTSAQKNPTAFYLCASRQRSQNYNEQFFGPGTRLTVL.

This clonotype was seen at least ten times. CDR3 protein: CASSIISGGLGNEQFF. CDR3 DNA: TGTGCCAGCAGCATAATTTCCGGGGGACTGGGTAATGAGCAGTTCTTC. V is TRBV7-8 and J is TRBJ2-1; TRBD2 is a possible D gene (6 bases). This CDR3 contains 16 residues. Germline values: CDR1 SGHVS, CDR2 FQNEAQ. With 5 bases removed from V and 7 bases from J, the gap between germline ends came to 21 bases.